The 26 T cell receptor beta chains reported below all come from one sample, sequenced in a study of cytomegalovirus exposure and HLA in healthy donors. The PCR used 60 Vbeta and 13 Jbeta primers. Here immunoSEQ multiplex PCR was the method, and the copy in TCRdb shows in-frame clones only, minus some. The sample has 78,000 or so clones, approximately 62% seen once; the top ten hold more than 3.5%. Sequencing was done on a sample of PBMCs. The receptors shown here come from a male donor in good health and CMV-seropositive.

The chain has TRBV2 and TRBJ1-5, with 7 bases matching TRBD1. This CDR3 is 14 amino acids long. With 6 bases clipped from V and 3 bases from J, the junction kept 5 bases outside the gene matches. Germline CDR1 SNHLY, CDR2 FYNNEI. The CDR3 coding sequence is TGTGCCAGCAGGGTAGGGACAGTCAATCAGCCCCAGCATTTT. As protein: CASRVGTVNQPQHF.

The chain links TRBV29-1 to TRBJ2-1; perhaps TRBD2 as D (5 bases). Germline V gene data show CDR1 as SQVTM and CDR2 as ANQGSEA. Deletions cut 8 bases from V and 7 bases from J, with 9 bases between. CDR3 length: 10 amino acids. The DNA of the CDR3 is TGCAGCTCACGGACTAATGAGCAGTTCTTC. It specifies CSSRTNEQFF.

Here the CDR3 reads CAVGPCEQYF. The CDR3 region has the DNA TGTGCTGTGGGCCCCTGCGAGCAGTACTTC. The chain joins TRBV12-5 to TRBJ2-7; no clear D gene. V was cut by 11 bases and J by 6 bases, with 11 bases left in between. CDR1 is LGHNT, CDR2 FRNRAP, per germline. This CDR3 contains 10 residues.

The rearrangement links TRBV6-1 to TRBJ2-5; 8 nucleotides agree with TRBD1. With 4 bases clipped from V and 1 base from J, the junction kept 5 bases outside the gene matches. This CDR3 spans 15 amino acids. From germline, CDR1 is MNHNS and CDR2 SASEGT. The DNA of the CDR3 is TGTGCCAGCAGTGCTAATCAGGGGGCCCAAGAGACCCAGTACTTC. This translates into CASSANQGAQETQYF.

The genes are TRBV5-5 and TRBJ1-5; possibly TRBD1 for D (6 bases). Trimming pared 0 bases from V and 1 base from J, leaving 14 bases between. The CDR3 is 17 residues long. CDR1 SGHKS and CDR2 YYEKEE come from the germline V gene (reference sequence). The CDR3 loop is CASSLGYREASNQPQHF. For the CDR3, the DNA is TGTGCCAGCAGCTTGGGCTACAGGGAAGCAAGCAATCAGCCCCAGCATTTT.

The sample holds one count of this clone. The rearrangement uses TRBV18 and TRBJ2-1; TRBD2 matches 10 bases. Losses at the gene ends were 6 bases for V and 6 bases for J; bases not matched to a gene: 14. The CDR3 sequence is 17 residues long. Germline CDR1 KGHSH, CDR2 LQKENI. CDR3 sequence: CASSSGSGGPIFNEQFF. The DNA of the CDR3 is TGTGCCAGCTCCTCGGGTAGCGGGGGGCCGATATTCAATGAGCAGTTCTTC.

The V and J genes are TRBV15 and TRBJ2-7; 8 bases line up with TRBD2. The CDR3 runs to 15 residues. Germline values: CDR1 LNHNV, CDR2 YYDKDF (reference sequence). The V and J ends lost 4 bases and 3 bases, in that order; junction bases with no gene match: 8. CDR3 amino acids: CATSTRAGAGYEQYF. CDR3 coding DNA: TGTGCCACCAGCACAAGAGCGGGAGCGGGCTACGAGCAGTACTTC.

This rearrangement joins TRBV10-3 to TRBJ2-3; D uncertain. V was shortened by 8 bases and J by 3 bases, with 15 bases between the two germline ends. Germline-derived CDR1 and CDR2 are ENHRY and SYGVKD. The CDR3 loop spans 14 amino acids. The CDR3 DNA reads TGTGCCATCGATAGCACCCTCGGGACAGATACGCAGTATTTT. This encodes CAIDSTLGTDTQYF.

CDR3: CSVAYRGDNEQYF. The CDR3 DNA is TGCAGCGTTGCGTACAGGGGTGACAACGAGCAGTACTTC. The rearrangement links TRBV29-1 to TRBJ2-7; TRBD1 agrees at 7 bases. The length of the CDR3 is 13 residues. With 4 bases clipped from V and 5 bases from J, the junction kept 8 bases outside the gene matches. The germline CDR1 and CDR2 sequences are SQVTM and ANQGSEA.

The V call is TRBV6-5, the J call TRBJ2-5, with D unclear. The DNA end is a closer match to TRBJ2-7, so the J assignment may be wrong. The CDR3 has 13 residues. Germline CDR1 MNHEY, CDR2 SVGAGI. CDR3 sequence: CASSLLGTYEQYF. As DNA, the CDR3 is TGTGCCAGCAGTTTATTGGGCACTTACGAGCAGTACTTC.

The chain employs TRBV7-9 and TRBJ1-2, with D maybe TRBD1 (5 bases). The germline gives CDR1 SEHNR, CDR2 FQNEAQ (reference sequence). Between the trimmed V and J ends, which lost 7 bases and 3 bases, there was a span of 15 bases. The CDR3 spans 14 residues. For the CDR3, the DNA is TGTGCCAGCATCCTAAGTGGAGGGGACTATGGCTACACCTTC. This codes for CASILSGGDYGYTF. Looking up the rest from reference TRBV7-9 and TRBJ1-2 gives the full variable domain: DTGVSQNPRHKITKRGQNVTFRCDPISEHNRLYWYRQTLGQGPEFLTYFQNEAQLEKSRLLSDRFSAERPKGSFSTLEIQRTEQGDSAMYLCASILSGGDYGYTFGSGTRLTVV.

CDR3 region: CATRTGGPDTQYF. Written as DNA, the CDR3 is TGTGCCACCAGGACAGGGGGGCCAGATACGCAGTATTTT. The chain joins TRBV27 to TRBJ2-3, with 10 bases that match TRBD1. Unmatched junction bases numbered 5, after V lost 10 bases and J lost 4 bases. CDR3 length: 13 residues. Germline CDR1 and CDR2: MNHEY and SMNVEV (reference sequence).

The CDR3 is CASSSGQGASTQYF. The CDR3 bases are TGTGCCAGCAGCTCGGGACAGGGAGCGAGTACGCAGTATTTT. The V gene is TRBV5-4, the J gene TRBJ2-3; 9 bases are a match to TRBD1. Germline CDR1 and CDR2: SGHNT and YYREEE (reference sequence). Trimming took 3 bases from V and 8 from J; bases not matched to a gene: 7. The CDR3 contains 14 residues. The full variable domain, its missing parts supplied by reference TRBV5-4 and TRBJ2-3, is ETGVTQSPTHLIKTRGQQVTLRCSSQSGHNTVSWYQQALGQGPQFIFQYYREEENGRGNFPPRFSGLQFPNYSSELNVNALELDDSALYLCASSSGQGASTQYFGPGTRLTVL.

The V gene is TRBV6-4, the J gene TRBJ2-7; the D gene is possibly TRBD2 (6 bases). This CDR3 has 13 amino acids. Trimming removed 6 bases from V and 7 bases from J, with 16 bases in between. The germline gives CDR1 MRHNA, CDR2 SNTAGT. The CDR3, as DNA: TGTGCCAGCAGCGAACGGGAGACAACAGAGCAGTACTTC. This codes for CASSERETTEQYF.

The V and J genes are TRBV9 and TRBJ2-3, with D possibly being TRBD1 (6 bases). V dropped 3 bases and J dropped 4 bases, with 15 bases sitting between them. CDR1 and CDR2 from the germline V gene are SGDLS and YYNGEE. The CDR3 loop spans 15 amino acids. This chain's CDR3 is CASSARDMFADTQYF. DNA for the CDR3: TGTGCCAGCAGCGCCCGGGACATGTTCGCAGATACGCAGTATTTT.

With respect to this clone: Within the sample, other DNA sequences also encode this same CDR3. The CDR3 DNA follows: TGTGCCAGTACCGGACAGGGGAGGTCCCCAGGGATGAACACTGAAGCTTTCTTT. This encodes CASTGQGRSPGMNTEAFF. The chain carries TRBV19 and TRBJ1-1; 9 positions match TRBD1. V was pared by 7 bases and J by 0 bases, with 15 bases of the junction left unmatched. Germline lookup yields CDR1 LNHDA and CDR2 SQIVND (reference sequence). The CDR3 consists of 18 residues.

The rearrangement uses TRBV7-6 and TRBJ2-2, with D possibly matching TRBD1 (5 bases). This CDR3 contains 15 residues. Germline V gene sequence: CDR1 SGHVS, CDR2 FNYEAQ. Between the trimmed V and J ends, which lost 1 base and 3 bases, there was a span of 9 bases. CDR3 DNA sequence: TGTGCCAGCAGCTTAGGGGGCGCGGACACCGGGGAGCTGTTTTTT. This encodes CASSLGGADTGELFF.

The genes are TRBV6-5 and TRBJ1-1; a possible D gene is TRBD1 (5 bases). Trimming removed 4 bases from V and 1 base from J, with 10 bases in between. The CDR3 consists of 14 residues. Germline-derived CDR1 and CDR2 are MNHEY and SVGAGI. The CDR3 loop is CASSSGGPNTEAFF. The CDR3 DNA follows: TGTGCCAGCAGTTCCGGGGGACCGAACACTGAAGCTTTCTTT.

Only one count was recorded for this clone. This rearrangement joins TRBV6-5 to TRBJ1-5; TRBD1 is a possible D gene (5 bases). CDR3 size: 14 residues. Trimming pared 0 bases from V and 5 bases from J, leaving 8 bases between. CDR1 MNHEY and CDR2 SVGAGI come from the germline V gene. The CDR3 spells CASSYSGGYQPQHF. For the CDR3, the DNA is TGTGCCAGCAGTTACTCCGGGGGATATCAGCCCCAGCATTTT.

There are a few counts of this clone. This chain connects TRBV7-7 to TRBJ2-5; 11 bases match TRBD2. Germline loops: CDR1 SSHAT, CDR2 FNYEAQ (reference sequence). The CDR3 loop spans 16 amino acids. Germline trimming cut 5 bases from V and 2 bases from J; bases unmatched to any gene: 7. The CDR3 reads CASSPGLAGQQETQYF. The CDR3 DNA is TGTGCCAGCAGCCCAGGACTAGCGGGCCAGCAAGAGACCCAGTACTTC.

This clone was observed a single time. This chain uses TRBV27 with TRBJ1-2, with a possible D match to TRBD1 (6 bases). Per the germline V gene, CDR1 is MNHEY and CDR2 is SMNVEV (reference sequence). The CDR3 is made up of 13 amino acids. V was pared by 3 bases and J by 8 bases, with 13 bases between. The CDR3 region has the DNA TGTGCCAGCAGTTTCAAACAGGGTAGAGGCTACACCTTC. It yields the protein CASSFKQGRGYTF.

The rearrangement links TRBV28 to TRBJ1-1, with D uncertain. The CDR3 totals 13 residues. Germline assignment: CDR1 MDHEN and CDR2 SYDVKM. V was pared by 5 bases and J by 3 bases, with 10 bases between. The CDR3 DNA sequence: TGTGCCAGCAGTGCCGGGATCCACACTGAAGCTTTCTTT. Residues: CASSAGIHTEAFF.

J is TRBJ1-1 and V is TRBV6-6; D not resolved. This CDR3 comprises 16 residues. Trimming removed 5 bases from V and 1 base from J, with 17 bases in between. Germline CDR1 reads MNHNY; CDR2 reads SVGAGI (reference sequence). The CDR3 here is CASSTRAWGANTEAFF. The CDR3 coding sequence is TGTGCCAGCAGTACTAGGGCCTGGGGAGCGAACACTGAAGCTTTCTTT.

This sequence joins TRBV7-2 and TRBJ1-1; TRBD1 matches 11 bases. Germline V gene sequence: CDR1 SGHTA, CDR2 FQGNSA. Trimming removed 8 bases from V and 5 bases from J; junction bases left unmatched: 22. The CDR3 has 19 amino acids. CDR3 loop: CASVRTGGVWSSERTEAFF. The CDR3 region has the DNA TGTGCCAGCGTAAGGACAGGGGGCGTTTGGTCGTCAGAGAGGACTGAAGCTTTCTTT. The full variable domain, completed using reference TRBV7-2 and TRBJ1-1, is GAGVSQSPSNKVTEKGKDVELRCDPISGHTALYWYRQSLGQGLEFLIYFQGNSAPDKSGLPSDRFSAERTGGSVSTLTIQRTQQEDSAVYLCASVRTGGVWSSERTEAFFGQGTRLTVV.

This clone was found a few times. This chain links TRBV28 with TRBJ2-1; D ambiguous. The CDR3 loop spans 11 amino acids. V lost 2 bases, J lost 12 bases, and 8 bases lay in between. Germline CDR1 is MDHEN and CDR2 is SYDVKM. The CDR3 protein is CASSLVERQFF. DNA of the CDR3: TGTGCCAGCAGTTTAGTTGAGAGGCAGTTCTTC.

This rearrangement joins TRBV6-1 to TRBJ2-1; 7 bases fit TRBD1. The CDR3 loop spans 16 amino acids. Germline values: CDR1 MNHNS, CDR2 SASEGT. V shed 3 bases and J 2 bases; nucleotides not matched to a gene: 7. DNA for the CDR3: TGTGCCAGCAGTGACCCCACAGGGGTGGCCTACAATGAGCAGTTCTTC. This gives the protein CASSDPTGVAYNEQFF.